The sequence of this T cell receptor (beta chain) was determined in a study of T-cell reconstitution after alpha-beta-depleted transplantation in children. Regarding the study as a whole: Several hundred graft clones that had expanded were reportedly the source of alpha-beta T cells about two months after transplant. T-cell numbers and diversity, one year after transplant, stemmed largely from T cells that were newly produced.

For TCRbeta, the library was prepared with unique molecular identifiers. From the PCR reads, TCRdb called clonotypes with MiXCR, one entry per CDR3 protein. In the table there are more than 500,000 distinct CDR3 sequences, roughly 11% of which are singletons. This clonotype occurred a few times. Its antigen is unidentified. The CDR3 has 16 amino acids. Germline CDR1 reads LGHNA; CDR2 reads YSLEER. Germline trimming cut 0 bases from V and 5 bases from J; bases unmatched to any gene: 4. Material: PBMCs, mostly from graft donor cells, obtained 180 days after TCRalphabeta/CD19-depleted stem cell transplant. This TCR derives from a female patient under 10 years old who had a stem cell transplant for aplastic anemia, so the T cells may come from the graft donor. V usage is TRBV4-3 and J usage is TRBJ2-1; TRBD2 aligns across 10 bases. The CDR3: CASSQDGLAGDNEQFF. CDR3 coding DNA: TGCGCCAGCAGCCAAGATGGGCTAGCGGGAGACAATGAGCAGTTCTTC.